A single T cell receptor (beta chain) is shown here with its context. Its antigen is unidentified. This sample was taken from a study of shared clonotypes between healthy human individuals. Study-level information: A donor's plate count was three for CD4 naive and three for CD4 memory; CD8 naive had two and CD8 memory one. General study findings and limits: Between a handful of donors, naive CD4 clonotypes were shared at a level of around 5.2%.

Method: immunoSEQ multiplex PCR; TCRdb's copy keeps in-frame clones and lacks some. The profile shows about 2.3 million clones, 85% to 95% of them singletons. V shed 8 bases and J shed 3 bases, with 10 bases lying between them. The CDR3 runs 13 residues. Germline CDR1 MNHNS, CDR2 SASEGT. This clonotype was obtained from a young man in good health. Some clones in this sample may be carry-over from other donors' samples. The chain carries TRBV6-1 and TRBJ1-4; D unresolved. What was sequenced was naive CD4+ T cells from PBMCs. The subset denotes: CD45RA+ positively selected. The CDR3, as DNA: TGTGCCAGCTCAGCCAGCCCTAATGAAAAACTGTTTTTT. Its translation is CASSASPNEKLFF.